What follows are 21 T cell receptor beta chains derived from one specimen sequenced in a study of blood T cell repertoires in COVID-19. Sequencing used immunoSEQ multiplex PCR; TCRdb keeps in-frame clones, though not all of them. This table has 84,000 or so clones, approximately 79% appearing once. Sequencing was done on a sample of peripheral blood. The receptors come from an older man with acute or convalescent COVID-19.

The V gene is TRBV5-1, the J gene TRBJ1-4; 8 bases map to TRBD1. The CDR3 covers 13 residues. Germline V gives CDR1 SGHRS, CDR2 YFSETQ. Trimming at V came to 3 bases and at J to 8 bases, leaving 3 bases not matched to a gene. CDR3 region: CASSSRGHEKLFF. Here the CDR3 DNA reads TGCGCCAGCAGCTCCAGGGGGCACGAAAAACTGTTTTTT.

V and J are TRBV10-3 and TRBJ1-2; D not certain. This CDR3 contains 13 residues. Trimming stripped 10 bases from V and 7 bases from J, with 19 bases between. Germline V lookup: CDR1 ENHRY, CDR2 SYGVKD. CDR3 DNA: TGTGCCACGAATCGAGAGGGAACGAGTGGCTACACCTTC. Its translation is CATNREGTSGYTF.

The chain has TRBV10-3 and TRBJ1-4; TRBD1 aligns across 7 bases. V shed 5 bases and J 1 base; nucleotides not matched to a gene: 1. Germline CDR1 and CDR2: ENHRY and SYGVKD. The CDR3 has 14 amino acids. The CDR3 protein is CAISRDRTNEKLFF. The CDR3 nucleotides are TGTGCCATCAGTCGGGACAGAACTAATGAAAAACTGTTTTTT.

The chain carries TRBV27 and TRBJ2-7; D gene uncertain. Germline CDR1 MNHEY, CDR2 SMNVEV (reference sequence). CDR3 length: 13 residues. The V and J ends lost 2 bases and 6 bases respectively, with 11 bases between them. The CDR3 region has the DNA TGTGCCAGCAGTTTAGTGTTAACAAGCGAGCAGTACTTC. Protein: CASSLVLTSEQYF.

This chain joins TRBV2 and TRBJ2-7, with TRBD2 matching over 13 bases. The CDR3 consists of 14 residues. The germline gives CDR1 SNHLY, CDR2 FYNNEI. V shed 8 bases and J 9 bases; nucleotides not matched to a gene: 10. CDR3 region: CASAGTSGVPWQYV. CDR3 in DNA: TGTGCCAGCGCCGGGACTAGCGGGGTCCCCTGGCAGTACGTC.

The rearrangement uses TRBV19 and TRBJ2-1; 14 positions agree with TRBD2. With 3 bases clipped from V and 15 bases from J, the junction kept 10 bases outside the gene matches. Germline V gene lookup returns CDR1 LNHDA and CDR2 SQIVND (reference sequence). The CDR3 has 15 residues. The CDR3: CASSIGTSGGGGPFF. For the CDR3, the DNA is TGTGCCAGTAGTATCGGGACTAGCGGGGGTGGAGGACCGTTCTTC.

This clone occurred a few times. CDR3 protein: CASSLPSNAYYGYTF. As DNA, the CDR3 is TGTGCCAGCAGCTTACCTAGCAATGCGTACTATGGCTACACCTTC. This chain links TRBV5-6 with TRBJ1-2; D ambiguous. CDR3 length: 15 residues. V shed 2 bases and J shed 3 bases, with 14 bases lying between them. CDR1 is SGHDT, CDR2 YYEEEE, per germline.

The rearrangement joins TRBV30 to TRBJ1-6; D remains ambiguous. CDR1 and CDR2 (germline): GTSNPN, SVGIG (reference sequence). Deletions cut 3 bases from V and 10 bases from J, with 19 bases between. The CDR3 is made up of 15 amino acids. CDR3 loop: CAWSALGSSWSPLHF. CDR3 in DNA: TGTGCCTGGAGCGCCCTGGGCAGTTCCTGGTCACCCCTCCACTTT.

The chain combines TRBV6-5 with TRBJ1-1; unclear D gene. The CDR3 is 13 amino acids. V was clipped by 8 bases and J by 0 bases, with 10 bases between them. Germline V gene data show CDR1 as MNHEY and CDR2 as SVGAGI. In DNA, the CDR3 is TGTGCCAGCTGGGCAGACATGAACACTGAAGCTTTCTTT. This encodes CASWADMNTEAFF.

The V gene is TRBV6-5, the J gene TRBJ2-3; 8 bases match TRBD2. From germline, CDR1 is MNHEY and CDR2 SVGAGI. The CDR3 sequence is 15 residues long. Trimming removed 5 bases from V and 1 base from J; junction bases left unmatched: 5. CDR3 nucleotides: TGTGCCAGCAGTCGGGGGGGGCGGGGCACAGATACGCAGTATTTT. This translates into CASSRGGRGTDTQYF.

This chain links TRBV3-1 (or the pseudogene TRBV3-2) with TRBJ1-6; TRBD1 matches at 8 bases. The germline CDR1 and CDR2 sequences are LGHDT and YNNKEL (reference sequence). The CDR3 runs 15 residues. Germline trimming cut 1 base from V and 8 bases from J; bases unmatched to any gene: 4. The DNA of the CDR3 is TGTGCCAGCAGCCAAGTCCCGACAGGGGATTCACCCCTCCACTTT. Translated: CASSQVPTGDSPLHF.

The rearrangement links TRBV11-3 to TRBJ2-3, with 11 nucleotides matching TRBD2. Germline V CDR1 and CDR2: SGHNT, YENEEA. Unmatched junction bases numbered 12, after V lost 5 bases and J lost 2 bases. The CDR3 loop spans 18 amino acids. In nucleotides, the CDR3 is TGTGCCAGCAGCCAACCGAGACTAGCGGGGATCGACACAGATACGCAGTATTTT. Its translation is CASSQPRLAGIDTDTQYF. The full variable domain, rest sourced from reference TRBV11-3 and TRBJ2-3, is EAGVVQSPRYKIIEKKQPVAFWCNPISGHNTLYWYLQNLGQGPELLIRYENEEAVDDSQLPKDRFSAERLKGVDSTLKIQPAELGDSAVYLCASSQPRLAGIDTDTQYFGPGTRLTVL.

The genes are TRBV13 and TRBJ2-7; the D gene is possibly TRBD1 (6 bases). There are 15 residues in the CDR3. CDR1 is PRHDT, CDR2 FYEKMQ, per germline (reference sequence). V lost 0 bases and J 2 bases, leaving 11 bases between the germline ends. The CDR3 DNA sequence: TGTGCCAGCAGCTTAGGACAGGGCCTACCCTACGAGCAGTACTTC. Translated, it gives CASSLGQGLPYEQYF.

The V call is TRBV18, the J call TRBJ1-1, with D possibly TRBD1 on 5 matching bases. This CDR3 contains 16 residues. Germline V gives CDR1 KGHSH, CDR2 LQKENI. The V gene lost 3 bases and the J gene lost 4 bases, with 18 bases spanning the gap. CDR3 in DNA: TGTGCCAGCTCACCCTCCTCAGGGAAAGGATCCACTGAAGCTTTCTTT. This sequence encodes CASSPSSGKGSTEAFF.

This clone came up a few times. The CDR3 bases are TGTGCCAGCTCACGCGGGACAGGGCATTTATACGAGCAGTACTTC. Amino acids: CASSRGTGHLYEQYF. The chain links TRBV18 to TRBJ2-7, with 9 bases that match TRBD1. Germline loops: CDR1 KGHSH, CDR2 LQKENI. There are 15 residues in the CDR3. V trimming: 4 bases; J trimming: 4 bases; junction bases outside the gene matches: 8.

For the CDR3, the DNA is TGCAGCGCCACAGGGGGTGGGAACACTGAAGCTTTCTTT. It translates to CSATGGGNTEAFF. V usage is TRBV29-1 and J usage is TRBJ1-1; 8 bases match TRBD1. The CDR3 totals 13 residues. V was clipped by 7 bases and J by 1 base; unmatched bases: 5. Germline V gives CDR1 SQVTM, CDR2 ANQGSEA.

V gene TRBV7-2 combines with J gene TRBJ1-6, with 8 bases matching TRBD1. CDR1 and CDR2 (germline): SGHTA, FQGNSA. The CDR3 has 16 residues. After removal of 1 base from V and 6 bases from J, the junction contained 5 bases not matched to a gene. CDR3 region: CASSLGGGQGNSPLHF. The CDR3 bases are TGTGCCAGCAGCTTAGGAGGTGGACAGGGTAATTCACCCCTCCACTTT.

The chain's CDR3 is CASSFTTGFNTEAFF. DNA for the CDR3: TGCGCCAGCAGCTTCACGACAGGGTTCAACACTGAAGCTTTCTTT. The chain employs TRBV5-1 and TRBJ1-1; 7 positions match TRBD1. Germline assignment: CDR1 SGHRS and CDR2 YFSETQ. The CDR3 sequence is 15 residues long. The V and J ends lost 2 bases and 2 bases, in that order; junction bases with no gene match: 6.

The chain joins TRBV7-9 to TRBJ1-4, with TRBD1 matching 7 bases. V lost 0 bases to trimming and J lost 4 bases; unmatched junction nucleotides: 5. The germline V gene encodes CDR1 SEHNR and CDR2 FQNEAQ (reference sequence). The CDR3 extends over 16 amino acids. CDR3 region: CASSLAEQGGNEKLFF. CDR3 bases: TGTGCCAGCAGCTTAGCGGAGCAGGGGGGTAATGAAAAACTGTTTTTT.

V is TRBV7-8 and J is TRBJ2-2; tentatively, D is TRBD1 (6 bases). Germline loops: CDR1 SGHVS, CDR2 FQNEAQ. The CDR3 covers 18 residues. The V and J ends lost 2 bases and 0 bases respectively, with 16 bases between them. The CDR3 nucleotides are TGTGCCAGCAGCTTACGGGACACCAGAATCTCGAACACCGGGGAGCTGTTTTTT. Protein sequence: CASSLRDTRISNTGELFF.

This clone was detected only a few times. Here the CDR3 reads CASSSINSSPLHF. CDR3 bases: TGTGCCAGCAGCTCTATAAATAGTTCACCCCTCCACTTT. This rearrangement joins TRBV5-6 to TRBJ1-6; D gene uncertain. Per germline, CDR1 SGHDT and CDR2 YYEEEE. V was clipped by 3 bases and J by 9 bases, with 10 bases between them. The CDR3 sequence is 13 residues long.